Listed below are T cell receptor beta chains from one sample, sequenced in a study of T cells in localized non-small cell lung cancer. Measured with immunoSEQ multiplex PCR; TCRdb has only the in-frame clones, and not every one. The sample consists of around 67,000 clones, 90% of them appearing once. Sequenced here: peripheral blood, sampled before any cancer treatment. These receptors originate from a woman between 40 and 69 years old with stage I lung adenocarcinoma. CDR3s include the opening cysteine and the closing phenylalanine or tryptophan. D genes are given only for firm matches. A clone size is listed for some rows: how often the clone was seen (once, few, many), or a class if it is expanded.

>TRBV9|TRBJ2-3|-|13|-
CASTPGSTDTQYF
TGTGCCAGCACCCCCGGAAGCACAGATACGCAGTATTTT
>TRBV10-2|TRBJ1-4|-|13|-
CASSESSPRKLFF
TGCGCCAGCAGTGAGTCGTCCCCGAGGAAACTGTTTTTT
>TRBV30|TRBJ2-5|-|13|-
CAWSINKRETQYF
TGTGCCTGGAGTATTAATAAGCGAGAGACCCAGTACTTC
>TRBV7-2|TRBJ1-4|-|15|-
CASSLAQGYAKELFF
TGTGCCAGCAGCTTAGCACAGGGATATGCTAAGGAACTGTTTTTT
>TRBV9|TRBJ2-1|-|15|-
CASSVGASRSNEQFF
TGTGCCAGCAGCGTAGGGGCTAGCAGGTCCAATGAGCAGTTCTTC
>TRBV5-5|TRBJ2-1|TRBD2|17|-
CASSPPVSGAGLVEQFF
TGTGCCAGCAGCCCCCCGGTTAGCGGGGCGGGACTGGTTGAGCAGTTCTTC
>TRBV4-2|TRBJ1-5|-|14|-
CASSQDRISQPQHF
TGTGCCAGCAGCCAAGACAGGATTAGTCAGCCCCAGCATTTT
>TRBV4-2|TRBJ2-5|-|17|-
CASSQDWGLAPQETQYF
TGTGCCAGCAGCCAAGATTGGGGGCTAGCGCCCCAAGAGACCCAGTACTTC
>TRBV21-1|TRBJ2-3|-|18|-
CASSNRAPGQGAGDTQYF
TGTGCCAGCAGCAATAGAGCCCCGGGACAGGGGGCGGGAGATACGCAGTATTTT
>TRBV5-5|TRBJ2-7|-|15|once
CASSLGGPHSYEQYF
TGTGCCAGCAGCTTGGGGGGGCCCCACTCCTACGAGCAGTACTTC
>TRBV9|TRBJ2-7|-|13|-
CASSPGASYEQYF
TGTGCCAGCAGCCCCGGGGCCTCCTACGAGCAGTACTTC
>TRBV7-2|TRBJ2-3|TRBD2|16|-
CASSLRAGEGPDTQYF
TGTGCCAGCAGCTTACGCGCGGGAGAGGGTCCAGATACGCAGTATTTT
>TRBV18|TRBJ1-1|TRBD1|13|-
CASSQGADTEAFF
TGTGCCAGCTCACAGGGGGCTGACACTGAAGCTTTCTTT
>TRBV6-1|TRBJ2-7|TRBD1|13|-
CASNRDRGYEQYF
TGTGCCAGCAACCGAGACAGGGGATACGAGCAGTACTTC
>TRBV19|TRBJ1-4|-|16|once
CASSISLGRGNEKLFF
TGTGCCAGTAGTATATCTTTGGGACGGGGAAATGAAAAACTGTTTTTT
>TRBV21-1|TRBJ1-5|-|15|-
CASSKGPDANQPQHF
TGTGCCAGCAGCAAAGGGCCTGACGCCAATCAGCCCCAGCATTTT
>TRBV7-9|TRBJ1-5|TRBD1|17|-
CASSLGTGRGGNQPQHF
TGTGCCAGCAGCTTAGGGACAGGGAGGGGAGGTAATCAGCCCCAGCATTTT
>TRBV10-1|TRBJ1-3|-|13|-
CASRGNAGNTIYF
TGCGCCAGCCGGGGAAATGCTGGAAACACCATATATTTT
>TRBV29-1|TRBJ1-2|-|13|-
CSVQSRENYGYTF
TGCAGCGTTCAATCCAGGGAGAACTATGGCTACACCTTC
>TRBV7-6|TRBJ1-1|-|15|-
CASSPEVGLGTEAFF
TGTGCCAGCAGCCCGGAGGTGGGTCTCGGCACTGAAGCTTTCTTT
>TRBV5-4|TRBJ2-1|-|16|-
CASSLDRAATYNEQFF
TGTGCCAGCAGCTTGGATAGGGCCGCTACTTACAATGAGCAGTTCTTC
>TRBV7-2|TRBJ2-7|-|15|-
CASSLEAGSTYEQYF
TGTGCCAGCAGCTTAGAGGCAGGAAGTACCTACGAGCAGTACTTC
>TRBV28|TRBJ2-5|TRBD1|14|once
CASSLQQGQETQYF
TGTGCCAGCAGTTTACAACAGGGGCAAGAGACCCAGTACTTC
>TRBV28|TRBJ2-5|TRBD2|16|-
CASSFRGWGGQETQYF
TGTGCCAGCAGTTTTCGGGGATGGGGGGGACAAGAGACCCAGTACTTC
>TRBV5-3|TRBJ1-2|TRBD1|15|few
CARSLARTGGIGYTF
TGTGCCAGAAGCTTAGCTAGGACAGGGGGCATTGGCTACACCTTC
>TRBV4-2|TRBJ1-3|-|15|-
CASSQDGGPGNTIYF
TGTGCCAGCAGCCAAGACGGGGGCCCGGGAAACACCATATATTTT
>TRBV19|TRBJ2-4|-|15|-
CASSMSPGAKNIQYF
TGTGCCAGTAGTATGTCCCCCGGCGCCAAAAACATTCAGTACTTC
>TRBV5-1|TRBJ2-7|-|14|few
CASSLVPVAYEQYF
TGCGCCAGCAGCTTGGTCCCAGTGGCCTACGAGCAGTACTTC
>TRBV5-5|TRBJ2-7|TRBD1|14|-
CASSRQGTNYEQYF
TGTGCCAGCAGTCGACAGGGAACCAACTACGAGCAGTACTTC
>TRBV28|TRBJ1-1|-|16|-
CASSLPGDRINTEAFF
TGTGCCAGCAGTTTACCAGGTGACAGGATCAACACTGAAGCTTTCTTT
>TRBV5-4|TRBJ2-5|TRBD1|15|-
CASSPTGGRRETQYF
TGTGCCAGCAGCCCGACAGGGGGCAGGAGGGAGACCCAGTACTTC
>TRBV6-5|TRBJ2-7|-|15|-
CASSYSGTESYEQYF
TGTGCCAGCAGTTACTCCGGGACGGAATCCTACGAGCAGTACTTC
>TRBV6-4|TRBJ2-1|TRBD2|14|few
CASSGLAESNEQFF
TGTGCCAGCAGTGGACTAGCGGAAAGCAATGAGCAGTTCTTC
>TRBV5-5|TRBJ1-2|-|13|-
CATEKREGSGYTF
TGTGCCACGGAAAAACGGGAAGGTTCTGGCTACACCTTC
>TRBV2|TRBJ1-2|-|14|-
CASSAETPNYGYTF
TGTGCCAGCAGTGCTGAGACACCGAACTATGGCTACACCTTC
>TRBV7-2|TRBJ2-7|TRBD2|16|-
CASSSLLAGGPYEQYF
TGTGCCAGCAGCTCGCTTCTAGCGGGAGGCCCCTACGAGCAGTACTTC
>TRBV27|TRBJ2-5|-|13|-
CASSLIKGETQYF
TGTGCCAGCAGTTTAATTAAGGGGGAGACCCAGTACTTC
>TRBV19|TRBJ2-1|TRBD2|15|-
CASSILAGGPNEQFF
TGTGCCAGTAGTATACTAGCGGGAGGGCCCAATGAGCAGTTCTTC
>TRBV18|TRBJ1-1|-|19|once
CASSPQPVRGEELNTEAFF
TGTGCCAGCTCACCCCAGCCTGTCCGGGGGGAGGAATTGAACACTGAAGCTTTCTTT
>TRBV5-4|TRBJ1-2|-|15|-
CASSLEWGALYGYTF
TGTGCCAGCAGCTTGGAGTGGGGGGCCCTATATGGCTACACCTTC
>TRBV28|TRBJ2-1|TRBD2|13|-
CASGTSGNVEQFF
TGTGCCAGCGGGACTAGCGGGAACGTTGAGCAGTTCTTC
>TRBV30|TRBJ1-6|TRBD1|14|-
CAWRQGRKNSPLHF
TGTGCCTGGAGACAGGGGAGGAAAAATTCACCCCTCCACTTT